One and the same sample provided the 15 T cell receptor beta chains below, sequenced in a study of neoadjuvant anti-PD-1 for oral cavity cancer. The assay was immunoSEQ multiplex PCR, and TCRdb's table has in-frame clones only and misses some. Here the sample spans approximately 12,000 clones, more than 55% being singletons. The material sequenced was tumor tissue, taken before nivolumab (anti-PD-1) treatment. These receptors came from a person aged 35 to 85 with oral cavity squamous cell carcinoma.

This chain joins TRBV19 and TRBJ2-7; TRBD1 agrees at 11 bases. The germline V gene encodes CDR1 LNHDA and CDR2 SQIVND (reference sequence). With 5 bases clipped from V and 4 bases from J, the junction kept 7 bases outside the gene matches. The CDR3 runs to 15 residues. The CDR3 DNA is TGTGCCAGTAGTCGGACAGGGGGCTTAACTTACGAGCAGTACTTC. It codes for CASSRTGGLTYEQYF.

The chain carries TRBV5-5 and TRBJ1-2, with D unclear. Deletions cut 4 bases from V and 2 bases from J, with 12 bases between. This CDR3 comprises 14 residues. The germline CDR1 and CDR2 sequences are SGHKS and YYEKEE (reference sequence). The CDR3 is CASSLHTGNYGYTF. DNA for the CDR3: TGTGCCAGCAGCCTCCATACGGGGAACTATGGCTACACCTTC.

This clone counts as large. CDR3 sequence (DNA): TGTGCCAGCAGTTTTCCGGACAGATATCAGCCCCAGCATTTT. This encodes CASSFPDRYQPQHF. V and J are TRBV28 and TRBJ1-5; possibly TRBD1 for D (6 bases). The germline CDR1 and CDR2 sequences are MDHEN and SYDVKM. The CDR3 totals 14 residues. V lost 3 bases and J 5 bases, leaving 11 bases between the germline ends.

The chain recombines TRBV6-1 with TRBJ2-2, with 9 nucleotides matching TRBD2. Germline V gives CDR1 MNHNS, CDR2 SASEGT. The CDR3 contains 14 residues. V was pared by 8 bases and J by 3 bases, with 4 bases of the junction left unmatched. The chain's CDR3 is CASWGGRDTGELFF. CDR3 DNA sequence: TGTGCCAGCTGGGGCGGGAGGGACACCGGGGAGCTGTTTTTT.

The chain recombines TRBV7-2 with TRBJ2-7; D is perhaps TRBD2 (6 bases). V lost 3 bases and J 2 bases, leaving 11 bases between the germline ends. Germline V gene data show CDR1 as SGHTA and CDR2 as FQGNSA. The CDR3 consists of 14 residues. CDR3 amino acids: CASSLGGLTYEQYF. CDR3 in DNA: TGTGCCAGCAGCTTGGGGGGACTTACCTACGAGCAGTACTTC. The full variable domain, its missing parts supplied by reference TRBV7-2 and TRBJ2-7, is GAGVSQSPSNKVTEKGKDVELRCDPISGHTALYWYRQSLGQGLEFLIYFQGNSAPDKSGLPSDRFSAERTGGSVSTLTIQRTQQEDSAVYLCASSLGGLTYEQYFGPGTRLTVT.

The rearrangement uses TRBV7-6 and TRBJ2-1; 8 nucleotides line up with TRBD1. The length of the CDR3 is 17 residues. From germline, CDR1 is SGHVS and CDR2 FNYEAQ. V trimming: 5 bases; J trimming: 9 bases; junction bases outside the gene matches: 18. This chain's CDR3 is CASSPRTGFGVDGEQFF. The CDR3 DNA reads as TGTGCCAGCAGCCCCCGGACAGGGTTTGGGGTAGACGGTGAGCAGTTCTTC.

The chain couples TRBV11-2 to TRBJ2-7, with TRBD2 matching over 9 bases. The V segment lost 5 bases and the J segment 3 bases; nucleotides outside the gene matches: 8. Germline V CDR1 and CDR2: SGHAT, FQNNGV. CDR3 length: 15 residues. CDR3 sequence reads: CASSVYSGSYYEQYF. CDR3 nucleotide sequence: TGTGCCAGCAGCGTCTATAGCGGGAGCTACTACGAGCAGTACTTC.

This clone is categorized as medium-sized. The gene calls are TRBV14 and TRBJ2-5, with 10 bases identical to TRBD2. This CDR3 is built from 18 residues. V was pared by 0 bases and J by 4 bases, with 11 bases of the junction left unmatched. The germline CDR1 and CDR2 sequences are SGHDN and FVKESK. The CDR3 DNA reads as TGTGCCAGCAGCCAAGATTTGGCTAGCGGGAGTAGAGGAGAGACCCAGTACTTC. It encodes CASSQDLASGSRGETQYF.

This clone was detected only a few times. The chain combines TRBV29-1 with TRBJ1-3; the D is unclear. Trimming shortened V by 5 bases and J by 0 bases, and 14 bases separated the two germline ends. From germline, CDR1 is SQVTM and CDR2 ANQGSEA. CDR3 length: 15 amino acids. The CDR3, as DNA: TGCAGCGTTATGGCCTTTCGCAGCTCTGGAAACACCATATATTTT. Its protein is CSVMAFRSSGNTIYF.

V is TRBV6-6 and J is TRBJ1-1, with D maybe TRBD1 (6 bases). The V and J ends lost 5 bases and 1 base respectively, with 11 bases between them. The V gene's germline CDR1 is MNHNY and CDR2 SVGAGI (reference sequence). The CDR3 has 14 amino acids. The CDR3 spells CASSDGQTNTEAFF. In nucleotides, the CDR3 is TGTGCCAGCAGTGATGGACAGACGAACACTGAAGCTTTCTTT.

The chain joins TRBV7-3 to TRBJ2-1; D is perhaps TRBD2 (6 bases). This CDR3 has 15 residues. The germline gives CDR1 SGHTA, CDR2 FQGTGA. V was shortened by 3 bases and J by 5 bases, with 14 bases between the two germline ends. The chain's CDR3 is CASSLPGGVNNEQFF. DNA for the CDR3: TGTGCCAGCAGCTTGCCAGGCGGGGTCAACAATGAGCAGTTCTTC.

Here the CDR3 reads CASSGTGDLHDYGYTF. The CDR3 region has the DNA TGTGCCAGCAGCGGGACAGGGGATTTACATGACTATGGCTACACCTTC. The chain is built from TRBV9 and TRBJ1-2, with 9 nucleotides matching TRBD1. Germline CDR1 and CDR2: SGDLS and YYNGEE. The CDR3 loop spans 16 amino acids. V trimming: 3 bases; J trimming: 3 bases; junction bases outside the gene matches: 9.

In this sample, this clone turned up once. The V call is TRBV5-6, the J call TRBJ2-1, with D perhaps TRBD2 (6 bases). Trimming took off 7 bases at V and 0 bases at J, with 17 bases between the two ends. This CDR3 spans 16 amino acids. CDR1 and CDR2 from the germline V gene are SGHDT and YYEEEE. In DNA, the CDR3 is TGTGCCAGCCGACGGGACTTTTTGAGCTCCTACAATGAGCAGTTCTTC. Encoded protein: CASRRDFLSSYNEQFF.

This chain links TRBV28 with TRBJ1-5, with 7 bases lining up with TRBD1. The trim removed 5 bases at V and 0 bases at J, leaving 7 bases unmatched. Germline CDR1 reads MDHEN; CDR2 reads SYDVKM. This CDR3 contains 16 residues. DNA of the CDR3: TGTGCCAGCAGTACAGGGGTGCAGATTAGCAATCAGCCCCAGCATTTT. Its translation: CASSTGVQISNQPQHF.

The chain uses TRBV10-3 and TRBJ2-7; TRBD1 matches 7 bases. CDR3 length: 15 amino acids. Looked up from germline, CDR1 is ENHRY and CDR2 is SYGVKD. With V trimmed by 3 bases and J by 3 bases, 8 bases remained unmatched. The DNA for the CDR3 is TGTGCCATCAGTGACTCAGGGACAGTATTCTACGAGCAGTACTTC. The encoded protein is CAISDSGTVFYEQYF.